This T cell receptor beta chain was documented in a study of blood T cell repertoires in COVID-19. The overall study: The origin of the acute and convalescent COVID-19 samples was the United States, Italy and Spain.

The table came from immunoSEQ multiplex PCR; TCRdb's copy has only in-frame clones and leaves some out. The sample includes tens of thousands of clones, about 92% of them seen just once. Germline V CDR1 and CDR2: KGHDR, SFDVKD. V was trimmed by 2 bases and J by 12 bases, leaving 9 bases between them. The CDR3 is made up of 11 amino acids. Specimen: peripheral blood. The chain recombines TRBV24-1 with TRBJ1-1; D perhaps matches TRBD1 (5 bases). The TCR sequence derives from a human donor in a cohort sampled during active COVID-19. The CDR3 protein is CATSDWEGTFF. CDR3 in DNA: TGTGCCACCAGTGATTGGGAGGGGACTTTCTTT.